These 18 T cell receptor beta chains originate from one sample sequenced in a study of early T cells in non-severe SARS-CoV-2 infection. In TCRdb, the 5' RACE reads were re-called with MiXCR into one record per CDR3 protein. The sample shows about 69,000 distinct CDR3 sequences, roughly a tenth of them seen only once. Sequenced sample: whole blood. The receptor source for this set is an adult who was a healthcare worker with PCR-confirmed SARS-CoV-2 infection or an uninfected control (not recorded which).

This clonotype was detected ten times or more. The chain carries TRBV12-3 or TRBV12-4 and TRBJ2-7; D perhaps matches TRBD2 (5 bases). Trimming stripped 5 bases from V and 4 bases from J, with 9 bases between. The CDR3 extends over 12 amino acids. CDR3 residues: CASSPSGYEQYF. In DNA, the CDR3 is TGTGCCAGCAGTCCGTCGGGATACGAGCAGTACTTC.

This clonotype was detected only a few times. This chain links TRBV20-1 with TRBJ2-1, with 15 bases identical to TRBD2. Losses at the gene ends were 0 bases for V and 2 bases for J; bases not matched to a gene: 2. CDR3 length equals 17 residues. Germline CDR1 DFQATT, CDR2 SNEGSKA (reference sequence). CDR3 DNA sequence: TGCAGTGCTAGAGATCGGACTAGCGGGGGGGCCTACAATGAGCAGTTCTTC. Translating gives CSARDRTSGGAYNEQFF.

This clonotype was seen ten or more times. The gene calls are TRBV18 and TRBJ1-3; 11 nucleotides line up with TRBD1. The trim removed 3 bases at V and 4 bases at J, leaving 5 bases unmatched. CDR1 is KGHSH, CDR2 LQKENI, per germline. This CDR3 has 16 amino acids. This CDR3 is CASSPMGQGEGNTIYF. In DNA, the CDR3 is TGTGCCAGCTCACCGATGGGACAGGGGGAAGGAAACACCATATATTTT.

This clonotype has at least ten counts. Here the CDR3 reads CSARLAGVYNEQFF. The CDR3 coding sequence is TGCAGTGCTCGACTAGCGGGAGTGTACAATGAGCAGTTCTTC. J is TRBJ2-1 and V is TRBV20-1, with TRBD2 matching 12 bases. This CDR3 contains 14 residues. Germline V CDR1 and CDR2: DFQATT, SNEGSKA (reference sequence). V was clipped by 5 bases and J by 4 bases; unmatched bases: 3.

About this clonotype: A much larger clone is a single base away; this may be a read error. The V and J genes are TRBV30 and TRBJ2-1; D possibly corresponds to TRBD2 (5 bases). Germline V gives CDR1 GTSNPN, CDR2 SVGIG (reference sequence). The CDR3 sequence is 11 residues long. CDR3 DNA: TGTACCCGCGGGCTCTACAATGAGCAGTTCTTC. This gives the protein CTRGLYNEQFF.

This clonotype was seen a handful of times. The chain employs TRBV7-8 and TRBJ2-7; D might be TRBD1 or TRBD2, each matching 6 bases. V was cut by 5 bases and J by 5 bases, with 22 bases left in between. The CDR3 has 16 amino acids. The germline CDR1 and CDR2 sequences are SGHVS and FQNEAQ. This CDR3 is CASSLTGARPFDEQYF. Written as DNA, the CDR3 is TGTGCCAGCAGCCTAACGGGGGCACGGCCATTCGACGAGCAGTACTTC.

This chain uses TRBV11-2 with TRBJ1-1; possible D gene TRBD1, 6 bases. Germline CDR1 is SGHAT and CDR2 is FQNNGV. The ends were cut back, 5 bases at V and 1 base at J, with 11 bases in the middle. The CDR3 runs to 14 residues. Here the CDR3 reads CASSPPTGNTEAFF. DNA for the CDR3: TGTGCCAGCAGCCCCCCGACAGGGAACACTGAAGCTTTCTTT.

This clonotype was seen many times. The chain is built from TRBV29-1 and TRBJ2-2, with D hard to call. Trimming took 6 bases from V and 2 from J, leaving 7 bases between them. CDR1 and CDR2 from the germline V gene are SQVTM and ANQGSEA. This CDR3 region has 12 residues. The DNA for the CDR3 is TGCAGCGTGCTGCCTAACACCGGGGAGCTGTTTTTT. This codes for CSVLPNTGELFF.

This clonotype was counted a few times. The CDR3 is CASSDEALRDTQYF. CDR3 bases: TGTGCCAGCAGTGATGAAGCTTTAAGAGATACGCAGTATTTT. This rearrangement joins TRBV2 to TRBJ2-3; unclear D gene. Germline V gene sequence: CDR1 SNHLY, CDR2 FYNNEI. This CDR3 spans 14 amino acids. V was pared by 3 bases and J by 5 bases, with 12 bases between.

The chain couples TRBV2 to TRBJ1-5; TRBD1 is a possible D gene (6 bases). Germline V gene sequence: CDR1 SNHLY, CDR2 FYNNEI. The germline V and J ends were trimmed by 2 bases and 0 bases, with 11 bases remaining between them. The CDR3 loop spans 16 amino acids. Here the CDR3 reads CASSEWAGVSNQPQHF. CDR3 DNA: TGTGCCAGCAGTGAATGGGCAGGGGTTAGCAATCAGCCCCAGCATTTT.

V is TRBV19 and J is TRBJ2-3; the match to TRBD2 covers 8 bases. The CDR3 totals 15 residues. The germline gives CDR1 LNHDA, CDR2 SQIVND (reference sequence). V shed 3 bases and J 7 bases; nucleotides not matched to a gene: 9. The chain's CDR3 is CASSIEAGVYNTQYF. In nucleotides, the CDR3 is TGTGCCAGTAGTATCGAAGCGGGAGTTTATAATACGCAGTATTTT.

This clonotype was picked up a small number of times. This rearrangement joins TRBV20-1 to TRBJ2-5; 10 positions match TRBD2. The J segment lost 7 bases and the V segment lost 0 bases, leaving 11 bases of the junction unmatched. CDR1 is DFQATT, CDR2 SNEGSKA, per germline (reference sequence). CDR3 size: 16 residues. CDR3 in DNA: TGCAGTGCTAGAGACGGGCTAGCGGGGGAAGAATCGACCCAGTACTTC. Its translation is CSARDGLAGEESTQYF.

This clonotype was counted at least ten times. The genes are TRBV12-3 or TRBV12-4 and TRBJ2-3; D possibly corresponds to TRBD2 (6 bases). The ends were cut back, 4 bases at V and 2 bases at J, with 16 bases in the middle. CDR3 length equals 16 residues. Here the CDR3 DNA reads TGTGCCAGCAGTTCGGGTTTGGACTACCTCACAGATACGCAGTATTTT. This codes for CASSSGLDYLTDTQYF.

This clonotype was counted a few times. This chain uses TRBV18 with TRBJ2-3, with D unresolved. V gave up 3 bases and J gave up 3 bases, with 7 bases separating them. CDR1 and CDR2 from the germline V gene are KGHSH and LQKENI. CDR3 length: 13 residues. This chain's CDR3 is CASSPRHTDTQYF. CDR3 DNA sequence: TGTGCCAGCTCACCGCGACATACAGATACGCAGTATTTT.

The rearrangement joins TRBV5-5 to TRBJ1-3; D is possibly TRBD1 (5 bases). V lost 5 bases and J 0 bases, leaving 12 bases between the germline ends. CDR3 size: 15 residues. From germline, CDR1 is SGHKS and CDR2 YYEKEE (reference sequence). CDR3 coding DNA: TGTGCCAGCAGTCCTCCAGGGTCCTCTGGAAACACCATATATTTT. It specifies CASSPPGSSGNTIYF.

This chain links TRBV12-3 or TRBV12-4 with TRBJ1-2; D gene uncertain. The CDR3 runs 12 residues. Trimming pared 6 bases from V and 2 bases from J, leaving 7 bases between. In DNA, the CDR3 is TGTGCCAGCAGCAACAGCAACTATGGCTACACCTTC. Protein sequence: CASSNSNYGYTF.

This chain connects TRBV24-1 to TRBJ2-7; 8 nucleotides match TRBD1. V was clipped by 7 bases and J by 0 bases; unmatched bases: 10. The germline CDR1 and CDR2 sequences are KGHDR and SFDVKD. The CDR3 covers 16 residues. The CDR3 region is CATRTTTGVPSYEQYF. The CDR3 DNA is TGTGCCACCAGAACTACGACAGGGGTACCCTCCTACGAGCAGTACTTC.

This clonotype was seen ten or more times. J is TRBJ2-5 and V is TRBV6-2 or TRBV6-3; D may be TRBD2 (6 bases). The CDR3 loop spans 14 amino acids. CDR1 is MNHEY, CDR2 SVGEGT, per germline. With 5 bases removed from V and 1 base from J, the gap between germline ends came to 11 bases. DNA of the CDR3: TGTGCCAGCAGTCCGACGGGGGTCCAAGAGACCCAGTACTTC. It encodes CASSPTGVQETQYF.